A selection of T cell receptor beta chains follows, all from one sample in a study of beta chain features in type 1 diabetes. Only in-frame clones appear in the TCRdb table, and some are missing; sequencing was by immunoSEQ multiplex PCR. This table has approximately 150,000 clones, about 10% appearing once. The specimen was naive CD4+ T cells from blood. These receptors were collected from a man aged 18 to 29 in good health. The CDR3 runs from the conserved cysteine through the conserved F or W. D genes are given only for firm matches. Clone size, where shown, is once, few, many, or a class for clones that have expanded.

d_call j_call clone_size v_call cdr3_aa cdr3_nt
NA TRBJ2-3 few TRBV7-2 CASSLVRDNTDTQYF TGTGCCAGCAGCTTAGTCCGGGACAACACAGATACGCAGTATTTT
NA TRBJ1-2 NA TRBV7-6 CASSPGVGYTF TGTGCCAGCAGCCCAGGGGTGGGCTACACCTTC
NA TRBJ2-3 many TRBV4-2 CASSHLWGSSTDTQYF TGTGCCAGCAGCCACCTCTGGGGCAGTTCCACAGATACGCAGTATTTT
NA TRBJ1-2 NA TRBV28 CASSFGWHGYTF TGTGCCAGCAGTTTTGGTTGGCATGGCTACACCTTC
NA TRBJ1-6 NA TRBV30 CAWSVRGLSLHF TGTGCCTGGAGTGTACGGGGGTTATCCCTCCACTTT
TRBD1 TRBJ1-2 few TRBV27 CASSDRGGGYGYTF TGTGCCAGCAGTGACAGGGGAGGCGGGTATGGCTACACCTTC
TRBD2 TRBJ2-3 few TRBV7-2 CASSLRLAGGQDTQYF TGTGCCAGCAGCTTAAGACTAGCGGGGGGGCAAGATACGCAGTATTTT
TRBD1 TRBJ2-5 few TRBV28 CASSGTGGGGETQYF TGTGCCAGCAGTGGGACAGGGGGCGGGGGAGAGACCCAGTACTTC
TRBD1 TRBJ2-3 few TRBV7-9 CASQRGTGADTQYF TGTGCCAGCCAGAGGGGGACAGGGGCAGATACGCAGTATTTT
NA TRBJ2-1 NA TRBV12-2 CASRLADRGRGQFF TGTGCAAGTCGCTTAGCGGACAGGGGGCGCGGGCAGTTCTTC